The rows below give T cell receptor beta chains drawn from one sample of a study of blood T cells in healthy people across ages. Each CDR3 protein gets one entry after TCRdb re-called the 5' RACE reads with MiXCR. The profile shows roughly 1,800,000 distinct CDR3 sequences, roughly 50% of them singletons. What was sequenced was blood. These receptors were obtained from a woman aged 40-49 years in good health. Each CDR3 is given with its conserved first and last residue. Fields, in order: clone size, J gene, D gene, V gene, CDR3 DNA, CDR3 protein. D genes are given only for firm matches. Not all rows give a size; the values are once, few, many and, for expanded clones, a class.

>.|TRBJ2-3|TRBD1|TRBV6-5
TGTGCCAGCAGGCAAAGACAGGGGGGGTGGACAGATACGCAGTATTTT
CASRQRQGGWTDTQYF
>.|TRBJ2-6|.|TRBV4-3
TGCGACAGCAGCCAAGAAAGTCCCCCAGTTCTTTCCTCTGGGGCCAACGTCCTGACTTTC
CDSSQESPPVLSSGANVLTF
>.|TRBJ1-4|TRBD1|TRBV6-6
TGTGCCAGCAGTTGGGACAGGAATAATGAAAAACTGTTTTTT
CASSWDRNNEKLFF
>.|TRBJ2-5|.|TRBV29-1
TGCAGCGGTCGGCACCAAGAGACCCAGTACTTC
CSGRHQETQYF
>.|TRBJ1-5|.|TRBV6-2/TRBV6-3
TGTGCCAGCAGGCCCGGGTGGCGAGATCAGCCCCAGCATTTT
CASRPGWRDQPQHF
>few|TRBJ2-1|.|TRBV20-1
TGCAGTGCTACGTCGGGGACCGGGGCCGGGAATGAGCAGTTCTTC
CSATSGTGAGNEQFF
>.|TRBJ2-1|.|TRBV25-1
TGTGCCAGCAGTGAGAGAAGGAAGATGGGCAGTCCCCTTTACAATGAGCAGTTCTTC
CASSERRKMGSPLYNEQFF
>.|TRBJ2-5|.|TRBV28
TGTGCCAGCAGTTTACGGGGGATAAAGACCCAGTACTTC
CASSLRGIKTQYF
>few|TRBJ2-5|TRBD1|TRBV20-1
TGCAGTGCTCAAGGACAGGGTGTGGAGACCCAGTACTTC
CSAQGQGVETQYF
>few|TRBJ2-3|.|TRBV15
TGTGCCACCAGCAGAATCGAGGGACCAGGCACAGATACGCAGTATTTT
CATSRIEGPGTDTQYF
>.|TRBJ2-1|TRBD1|TRBV6-1
TGTGCCAGCGGCGAACCGGGACAGGGGGCAGGGGAGCAGTTCTTC
CASGEPGQGAGEQFF
>.|TRBJ1-2|TRBD1|TRBV5-1
TGCGCCAGCACCACGGACAGGGGTTATGGCTACACCTTC
CASTTDRGYGYTF
>.|TRBJ2-4|.|TRBV28
TGTGCCAGCAGAGCGACGATACACCGTGCCAGGTGGGACAAAAACATTCAGTACTTC
CASRATIHRARWDKNIQYF
>.|TRBJ2-1|.|TRBV7-9
TGTGCCAGCAGCTTTAACACCCCATCATACAATGAGCAGTTCTTC
CASSFNTPSYNEQFF
>many|TRBJ2-1|TRBD2|TRBV12-3/TRBV12-4
TGTGCCAGCAGCTTGGGACTAGGAAGCTACAATGAGCAGTTCTTC
CASSLGLGSYNEQFF
>.|TRBJ2-3|.|TRBV20-1
TGCAGTACTAGAGAATCGACAGGACCCTTTACGCAGTATTTT
CSTRESTGPFTQYF
>few|TRBJ1-5|.|TRBV6-1
TGTGCCAGCAGCCAGGGGACACATCAGCCCCAGCATTTT
CASSQGTHQPQHF
>few|TRBJ2-5|.|TRBV29-1
TGCAGCGAAAAGCAGGGGGGGGCACCGGAGACCCAGTACTTC
CSEKQGGAPETQYF
>.|TRBJ2-1|.|TRBV4-2
TGTGCCAGCAGCCAAGAGAAGGGATACCATGAGCAGTTCTTC
CASSQEKGYHEQFF
>few|TRBJ2-4|.|TRBV28
TGTGCCAGCAGTTTGATGGCAGCCAAAAACATTCAGTACTTC
CASSLMAAKNIQYF
>.|TRBJ2-5|.|TRBV12-5
TGTGCTAGTGGTACCCAGGACCGCTCTCAATGGACCCAGTACTTC
CASGTQDRSQWTQYF
>.|TRBJ2-7|.|TRBV29-1
TGCAGCATTGGGGCGGGGCCCTACGAGCAGTACTTC
CSIGAGPYEQYF
>.|TRBJ2-3|TRBD2|TRBV6-1
TGTGCCAGCAGTGGCAAAAGCGGGGGGACAGATACGCAGTATTTT
CASSGKSGGTDTQYF
>.|TRBJ1-6|TRBD1|TRBV5-1
TGCGCCAGCAGCCCGGGACAGCTCGATAATTCACCCCTCCACTTT
CASSPGQLDNSPLHF
>.|TRBJ2-7|TRBD2|TRBV20-1
TGCAGTGCTCGCCCTTCGGGGGGGGAAACCCAGTACTTC
CSARPSGGETQYF
>.|TRBJ2-7|TRBD2|TRBV29-1
TGCAGCACGGGACTAGCGGAGTACAATGAGCAGTACTTC
CSTGLAEYNEQYF
>few|TRBJ2-7|.|TRBV4-1
TGCGCCAGCAGCCAAGACCCAGGGTTTTACGAGCAGTACTTC
CASSQDPGFYEQYF
>few|TRBJ1-4|.|TRBV12-3/TRBV12-4
TGTGCCAGCAGTGGGCAACCCAGAGGAGAAAAACTGTTTTTT
CASSGQPRGEKLFF
>.|TRBJ2-3|.|TRBV10-2
TGCGCCAGCAGGGGGGTAGTGGCCTCCGGGCCGCCTAGCACAGATACGCAGTATTTT
CASRGVVASGPPSTDTQYF
>.|TRBJ1-5|.|TRBV15
TGTGCCACCAGCAGTATCATTTGGCGTCAGCCCCAGCATTTT
CATSSIIWRQPQHF
>few|TRBJ2-5|TRBD1|TRBV9
TGTGCCAGCAGCGTATCAGGGGGCGCAACGGAGACCCAGTACTTC
CASSVSGGATETQYF
>.|TRBJ2-7|TRBD1|TRBV7-2
TGTGCCAGCAGCTCCCTAGGAAGGGGGCCAGCCTACGAGCAGTACTTC
CASSSLGRGPAYEQYF
>.|TRBJ1-2|TRBD1|TRBV16
TGTGCCAGCAGTCGTACAGGGGGGTACGATGGCTACACCTTC
CASSRTGGYDGYTF
>few|TRBJ2-1|.|TRBV7-2
TGTGCCAGCAGCTTAGACTCTATTTCTTACAATGAGCAGTTCTTC
CASSLDSISYNEQFF
>.|TRBJ2-3|TRBD1|TRBV7-2
TGTGCCAGCAGCCACCAAGGATCCGGGGAGGACAGGGGGCGAGATACGCAGTATTTT
CASSHQGSGEDRGRDTQYF
>.|TRBJ2-3|.|TRBV28
TGTGCCAGCAACCGGCACGAGGGTGGGACAGATACGCAGTATTTT
CASNRHEGGTDTQYF
>.|TRBJ2-1|.|TRBV7-3
TGTGCCAGCAGCCTCGCTCCCGACTCGTACAAGGAGCAGTTCTTC
CASSLAPDSYKEQFF
>.|TRBJ1-2|.|TRBV6-6
TGTGCCAGCACAATCGGTGGCTATGGCTACACCTTC
CASTIGGYGYTF
>few|TRBJ2-4|.|TRBV20-1
TGCAGTGCTAGAGATGTAGACAGCGCCAAAAACATTCAGTACTTC
CSARDVDSAKNIQYF
>many|TRBJ1-2|.|TRBV12-3/TRBV12-4
TGTGCCAGCAGTCTACTGGGATCTAACTATGGCTACACCTTC
CASSLLGSNYGYTF
>.|TRBJ2-1|.|TRBV4-2
TGTGCCAGCCAGACCTACAATGAGCAGTTCTTC
CASQTYNEQFF
>few|TRBJ2-1|TRBD2|TRBV5-6
TGTGCCAGCAGCTTCAGAGGCGGGGGGGCTTATGATGAGCAGTTCTTC
CASSFRGGGAYDEQFF
>few|TRBJ2-5|.|TRBV29-1
TGCAGCGCCTCTAAGTCCACACAAGAGACCCAGTACTTC
CSASKSTQETQYF
>.|TRBJ2-1|TRBD2|TRBV5-1
TGCGCCAGCAGCCCTTCGGGGGGGGGCTCCTCCAATGAGCAGTTCTTC
CASSPSGGGSSNEQFF
>.|TRBJ2-5|TRBD1|TRBV5-1
TGCGCCAGCAGCTCCGGGACAGGGAAGGGCTTCGAGACCCAGTACTTC
CASSSGTGKGFETQYF
>.|TRBJ1-2|.|TRBV4-2
TGTGCCAGCAGCCGAAGGAGCGGCGCGCCGGAGGGCTACACCTTC
CASSRRSGAPEGYTF
>.|TRBJ2-1|TRBD2|TRBV7-8
TGTGCCAGCAGCTTAGCAAGGCTAGCGGGGGGGCATGGAGTCAATGAGCAGTTCTTC
CASSLARLAGGHGVNEQFF
>once|TRBJ1-1|.|TRBV7-2
TGTGCCAGCAGCGCGGGACCCGTGAACACTGAAGCTTTCTTT
CASSAGPVNTEAFF
>.|TRBJ2-3|.|TRBV6-1
TGTGCCAGCAGTGAAGTTGACCCTTCAGATACGCAGTATTTT
CASSEVDPSDTQYF
>.|TRBJ2-7|.|TRBV12-3/TRBV12-4
TGCGCCAGCAGTTTAGACCCCGGGCACGAGCAGTACTTC
CASSLDPGHEQYF
>.|TRBJ2-1|.|TRBV12-3/TRBV12-4
TGTGCCAGCAAAGGGCTTGGCAATGAGCAGTTCTTC
CASKGLGNEQFF
>.|TRBJ1-5|.|TRBV6-4
TGTGCCAGGGAGACGTATTATAGCAATCAGCCCCAGCATTTT
CARETYYSNQPQHF
>few|TRBJ2-3|TRBD2|TRBV28
TGTGCCATAGCGGGGGGGTACCCAAATACGCAGTATTTT
CAIAGGYPNTQYF
>.|TRBJ2-6|.|TRBV20-1
TGCAGTGGGTCGAGGGCCAACGTCCTGACTTTC
CSGSRANVLTF
>.|TRBJ1-6|.|TRBV28
TGTGCCAGCAGTTTATATACCAGGTCGGGCATCCCCCTCCACTTT
CASSLYTRSGIPLHF
>.|TRBJ2-1|.|TRBV7-2
TGTGCCAGCAGCTGTCAAGGCCCCGCGGGGCAGTTCTTC
CASSCQGPAGQFF
>.|TRBJ2-2|TRBD2|TRBV6-2/TRBV6-3
TGTGCCAGCGGGTCTAGCGGGGTAAACACCGGGGAGCTGTTTTTT
CASGSSGVNTGELFF
>.|TRBJ2-3|.|TRBV6-5
TGTGTCAGCAGTCCTACCCGACTAGCAGATACGCAGTATTTT
CVSSPTRLADTQYF
>few|TRBJ1-2|.|TRBV12-3/TRBV12-4
TGTGCCAGCAGTTCCCCTGGACAGCGGAGGGGTTACACCTTC
CASSSPGQRRGYTF